The T cell receptor beta chain under discussion was sequenced for a study of beta chain features in type 1 diabetes. Germline values: CDR1 MGHDK, CDR2 SYGVNS. J was trimmed by 9 bases and V by 5 bases; bases with no gene match: 7. The CDR3 totals 14 residues. Expressed TCRB transcripts were sequenced, since all the RNA that had been isolated was reverse transcribed. The assay was immunoSEQ multiplex PCR, and TCRdb's table has in-frame clones only and misses some. The table lists a few hundred thousand clones, 27% of them singletons, with roughly 4% in the top ten. This chain connects TRBV25-1 to TRBJ2-6; TRBD1 agrees at 7 bases. This clonotype originated in a man younger than 45 in good health. The sample taken for sequencing was central memory CD4+ T cells from blood. The CDR3: CASSRNRGDNVLTF. The CDR3 DNA reads TGTGCCAGCAGTCGGAACAGGGGAGACAACGTCCTGACTTTC.